The 24 T cell receptor beta chains below were found in one sample sequenced in a study of shared clonotypes between healthy human individuals. Sequencing was performed with immunoSEQ multiplex PCR; in TCRdb, only in-frame clones are kept and a portion is missing. The sample shows around 510,000 clones, around 76% of them seen only once. The sequenced sample was PBMCs. The receptor source for this set is a woman between 35 and 50 years old in good health. Some clones in this sample may be carry-over from other donors' samples.

The genes are TRBV2 and TRBJ1-2; D perhaps matches TRBD1 (5 bases). Germline V gene sequence: CDR1 SNHLY, CDR2 FYNNEI. The V end lost 3 bases, the J end lost 8 bases, and 13 bases lay between the germline ends. CDR3 length equals 13 residues. The CDR3 coding sequence is TGTGCCAGCAGTGAGGGACGCGGCCTGGGCTACACCTTC. Translating gives CASSEGRGLGYTF.

This rearrangement joins TRBV5-5 to TRBJ2-5; 7 nucleotides align to TRBD2. After removal of 1 base from V and 5 bases from J, the junction contained 2 bases not matched to a gene. Germline-derived CDR1 and CDR2 are SGHKS and YYEKEE (reference sequence). The CDR3 runs to 13 residues. The CDR3 sequence is CASSLSGTETQYF. Here the CDR3 DNA reads TGTGCCAGCAGCTTGAGCGGGACGGAGACCCAGTACTTC.

V is TRBV19 and J is TRBJ1-3; no definite D call. Germline CDR1 LNHDA, CDR2 SQIVND (reference sequence). The CDR3 sequence is 14 residues long. V lost 4 bases to trimming and J lost 0 bases, with 7 bases between them. Here the CDR3 DNA reads TGTGCCAGTAGTAACGGTCTCTCTGGAAACACCATATATTTT. Its translation is CASSNGLSGNTIYF.

The table lists this clone with many counts. The chain combines TRBV29-1 with TRBJ1-4, with a possible D match to TRBD1 (5 bases). Trimming removed 4 bases at V and 7 bases at J, with 10 bases between. Germline V CDR1 and CDR2: SQVTM, ANQGSEA. The CDR3 runs 12 residues. CDR3 loop: CSVGVRGEKLFF. In nucleotides, the CDR3 is TGCAGCGTTGGAGTGAGGGGTGAAAAACTGTTTTTT.

The chain joins TRBV4-2 to TRBJ1-2; D not resolved. The V end lost 9 bases, the J end lost 4 bases, and 15 bases lay between the germline ends. Looked up from germline, CDR1 is LGHNA and CDR2 is YNFKEQ. The CDR3 totals 13 residues. CDR3 region: CARSLPGLYGYTF. CDR3 coding DNA: TGTGCCAGAAGCTTGCCAGGACTCTATGGCTACACCTTC.

In DNA form, the CDR3 reads TGTGCCAGCAGTGCCCAACGAAGGGGGTCAGGTGAAAAACTGTTTTTT. This codes for CASSAQRRGSGEKLFF. V and J are TRBV25-1 and TRBJ1-4; weak D call: TRBD1 (6 bases). Germline V gene sequence: CDR1 MGHDK, CDR2 SYGVNS. CDR3 size: 16 residues. V was clipped by 4 bases and J by 7 bases, with 19 bases between them.

The chain recombines TRBV28 with TRBJ2-1; weak D call: TRBD1 (6 bases). This CDR3 is built from 15 residues. Trimming took off 4 bases at V and 7 bases at J, with 17 bases between the two ends. Germline V gene data show CDR1 as MDHEN and CDR2 as SYDVKM. The CDR3 loop is CASSSTTGPGNEQFF. As DNA, the CDR3 is TGTGCCAGCAGTTCAACGACAGGTCCGGGGAATGAGCAGTTCTTC.

The chain employs TRBV28 and TRBJ1-2, with TRBD1 as a possible D gene (5 bases). The length of the CDR3 is 12 residues. V was pared by 6 bases and J by 6 bases, with 11 bases between. Germline loops: CDR1 MDHEN, CDR2 SYDVKM. The CDR3 nucleotides read TGTGCCAGCAGCCTTCCGGGGGATGGCTACACCTTC. It encodes CASSLPGDGYTF.

The gene calls are TRBV2 and TRBJ2-5; D perhaps matches TRBD2 (6 bases). The end of the DNA aligns better with TRBJ2-7, so the J call may be wrong. The CDR3 loop spans 13 amino acids. From germline, CDR1 is SNHLY and CDR2 FYNNEI. The CDR3 here is CASSVGPGDEQYF. The CDR3 nucleotides read TGTGCCAGCAGTGTTGGTCCGGGGGACGAGCAGTACTTC.

The chain combines TRBV9 with TRBJ2-1; TRBD2 is a possible D gene (6 bases). The V and J ends lost 0 bases and 10 bases respectively, with 8 bases between them. Germline assignment: CDR1 SGDLS and CDR2 YYNGEE. The CDR3 contains 12 residues. CDR3 in DNA: TGTGCCAGCAGCGTAGTGGAGGGAGAGCAGTTCTTC. Amino acids: CASSVVEGEQFF.

This clone has only a few counts. Other nucleotide sequences from this sample produce the same CDR3. The chain carries TRBV27 and TRBJ2-7; 7 bases align to TRBD2. Germline-derived CDR1 and CDR2 are MNHEY and SMNVEV (reference sequence). J gave up 2 bases and V 6 bases, and 1 base lay outside the gene matches. CDR3 size: 12 residues. The CDR3 sequence: CASSRGAYEQYF. The CDR3 region has the DNA TGTGCCAGCAGCCGGGGGGCCTACGAGCAGTACTTC.

The chain employs TRBV28 and TRBJ2-1; 8 bases match TRBD1. The J segment lost 1 base and the V segment lost 8 bases, leaving 10 bases of the junction unmatched. This CDR3 has 16 residues. Germline CDR1 reads MDHEN; CDR2 reads SYDVKM. CDR3 loop: CASLTAGGLSYNEQFF. CDR3 nucleotide sequence: TGTGCCAGCCTCACGGCAGGGGGCCTTTCCTACAATGAGCAGTTCTTC.

The V and J genes are TRBV6-5 and TRBJ1-1; D remains ambiguous. The germline V gene has CDR1 MNHEY and CDR2 SVGAGI. V lost 0 bases and J lost 4, with 15 bases in between. The CDR3 runs 16 residues. CDR3 region: CASSYSNVGLVTEAFF. The CDR3, as DNA: TGTGCCAGCAGTTACTCGAACGTTGGGTTAGTCACTGAAGCTTTCTTT.

V usage is TRBV28 and J usage is TRBJ1-5; perhaps TRBD1 as D (5 bases). The CDR3 is 15 amino acids. Germline loops: CDR1 MDHEN, CDR2 SYDVKM. V was clipped by 6 bases and J by 6 bases, with 18 bases between them. CDR3 loop: CASSLAGPPTQPQHF. In nucleotides, the CDR3 is TGTGCCAGCAGCTTAGCAGGGCCCCCAACTCAGCCCCAGCATTTT. Supplemented by reference TRBV28 and TRBJ1-5, the full variable domain reads DVKVTQSSRYLVKRTGEKVFLECVQDMDHENMFWYRQDPGLGLRLIYFSYDVKMKEKGDIPEGYSVSREKKERFSLILESASTNQTSMYLCASSLAGPPTQPQHFGDGTRLSIL.

V usage is TRBV28 and J usage is TRBJ2-3; 10 nucleotides match TRBD2. Germline V gene lookup returns CDR1 MDHEN and CDR2 SYDVKM. V lost 2 bases, J lost 3 bases, and 5 bases stayed unmatched. The CDR3 covers 16 residues. The CDR3 bases are TGTGCCAGCAGTTTAACTCCTAGCGGGAGAACAGATACGCAGTATTTT. Protein sequence: CASSLTPSGRTDTQYF.

The chain links TRBV11-3 to TRBJ2-7, with D tentatively TRBD2 (6 bases). V was trimmed by 4 bases and J by 3 bases, leaving 13 bases between them. The germline V gene encodes CDR1 SGHNT and CDR2 YENEEA. CDR3 length: 14 residues. The CDR3, as DNA: TGTGCCAGCAGCTCCGGGACTCAGAACTACGAGCAGTACTTC. Residues: CASSSGTQNYEQYF.

The DNA for the CDR3 is TGCGCCAGCAGCCTAGGACAGGGAAGGGCTTGGGAGGAAGGCTACACCTTC. It translates to CASSLGQGRAWEEGYTF. The V call is TRBV5-1, the J call TRBJ1-2; TRBD1 aligns across 8 bases. The junction had 19 bases not matched to a gene; V was cut back by 4 bases and J by 8 bases. CDR1 is SGHRS and CDR2 is YFSETQ in the germline V gene. The CDR3 runs 17 residues.

The rearrangement joins TRBV10-3 to TRBJ2-1; 9 nucleotides line up with TRBD1. This CDR3 is 14 amino acids long. V was clipped by 6 bases and J by 9 bases; unmatched bases: 9. In germline, CDR1 is ENHRY, CDR2 SYGVKD. CDR3 DNA sequence: TGTGCCATCAGACTACAGGGGGCTTCGGGTGAGCAGTTCTTC. Amino acid sequence: CAIRLQGASGEQFF.

V and J are TRBV7-9 and TRBJ2-7; TRBD1 matches at 9 bases. Trimming took 4 bases from V and 2 from J; bases not matched to a gene: 0. This CDR3 has 13 residues. In germline, CDR1 is SEHNR, CDR2 FQNEAQ (reference sequence). The CDR3 protein is CASSWDRAYEQYF. The DNA for the CDR3 is TGTGCCAGCAGCTGGGACAGGGCCTACGAGCAGTACTTC.

This clone has more than one count but fewer than ten. The V gene is TRBV9, the J gene TRBJ2-1, with 12 bases fitting TRBD2. CDR1 is SGDLS, CDR2 YYNGEE, per germline. The CDR3 loop spans 15 amino acids. Trimming removed 1 base from V and 9 bases from J; junction bases left unmatched: 5. The DNA of the CDR3 is TGTGCCAGCAGCGTACTAGCGGGAGGGCCGAGTGAGCAGTTCTTC. Translation: CASSVLAGGPSEQFF. Together with reference TRBV9 and TRBJ2-1, the CDR3 gives the full variable domain: DSGVTQTPKHLITATGQRVTLRCSPRSGDLSVYWYQQSLDQGLQFLIQYYNGEERAKGNILERFSAQQFPDLHSELNLSSLELGDSALYFCASSVLAGGPSEQFFGPGTRLTVL.

The rearrangement joins TRBV2 to TRBJ1-1; no definite D call. Germline V gives CDR1 SNHLY, CDR2 FYNNEI. The CDR3 contains 13 residues. V lost 6 bases, J lost 1 base, and 9 bases lay in between. The DNA for the CDR3 is TGTGCCAGCAGGAGGGAGGGGAACACTGAAGCTTTCTTT. Protein sequence: CASRREGNTEAFF.

V is TRBV6-6 and J is TRBJ1-2; TRBD1 is a possible D gene (6 bases). V shed 6 bases and J shed 7 bases, with 18 bases lying between them. This CDR3 spans 14 amino acids. From germline, CDR1 is MNHNY and CDR2 SVGAGI (reference sequence). CDR3 DNA: TGTGCCAGCAGCCCCTTGGGACATCGGGCTGGCTACACCTTC. This codes for CASSPLGHRAGYTF.

V usage is TRBV19 and J usage is TRBJ1-3; no clear D gene. V gave up 2 bases and J gave up 0 bases, with 8 bases separating them. The CDR3 runs 15 residues. CDR1 and CDR2 (germline): LNHDA, SQIVND (reference sequence). CDR3 bases: TGTGCCAGTAGTATACGGGTCTACTCTGGAAACACCATATATTTT. This gives the protein CASSIRVYSGNTIYF.

The rearrangement uses TRBV15 and TRBJ1-4, with 8 bases aligning to TRBD1. After removal of 4 bases from V and 4 bases from J, the junction contained 5 bases not matched to a gene. The CDR3 loop spans 15 amino acids. Germline V lookup: CDR1 LNHNV, CDR2 YYDKDF (reference sequence). The CDR3 loop is CATSIGQGDNEKLFF. Here the CDR3 DNA reads TGTGCCACCAGCATCGGACAGGGAGATAATGAAAAACTGTTTTTT.